Listed below are T cell receptor beta chains from one sample, sequenced in a study of blood T cell repertoires in COVID-19. Data came from immunoSEQ multiplex PCR; TCRdb stores just in-frame clones and leaves some out. Altogether 150,000 or so clones are present, over 75% being singletons, with the ten largest covering 35% to 55%. What was sequenced was peripheral blood. These TCRs come from a human donor in a cohort sampled during active COVID-19. The CDR3 runs from the conserved cysteine through the conserved F or W. The D gene is left open where the match is weak. Size values are once, few and many counts, or a class for expanded clones, and some rows have none.

.,TRBJ1-1,TRBV28,.,TGTGCCAGCAGTTTATCCCCAGGGACATCCGGGAACACTGAAGCTTTCTTT,CASSLSPGTSGNTEAFF
.,TRBJ2-1,TRBV7-8,.,TGTGCCAGCAGCTTAGGACTGGACAATGAGCAGTTCTTC,CASSLGLDNEQFF
TRBD1,TRBJ2-1,TRBV4-1,.,TGCGCCAGCAGCCACACCGGGACAGAATTGTACAATGAGCAGTTCTTC,CASSHTGTELYNEQFF
.,TRBJ2-1,TRBV19,.,TGTGCCAGTAGTACGACGCTAGCCAATGAGCAGTTCTTC,CASSTTLANEQFF
TRBD1,TRBJ2-5,TRBV11-2,.,TGTGCCAGCAGCTCGGGACAGGGGGCCGAGACCCAGTACTTC,CASSSGQGAETQYF
TRBD1,TRBJ1-2,TRBV7-9,.,TGTGCCAGCCGAGACAGGGGGGCTGGCTACACCTTC,CASRDRGAGYTF
.,TRBJ1-6,TRBV4-2,.,TGTGCCAGCAGCCAAGTTAGGGGCCTCTATAATTCACCCCTCCACTTT,CASSQVRGLYNSPLHF
.,TRBJ2-7,TRBV5-4,.,TGTGCCAGCAGCTCTACCAGGGGTTCCTACGAGCAGTACTTC,CASSSTRGSYEQYF
.,TRBJ2-3,TRBV19,.,TGTGCCAGCCGGGAGCGTAGCACAGATACGCAGTATTTT,CASRERSTDTQYF
.,TRBJ1-2,TRBV4-3,.,TGCGCCAGCAGCCAAGATGGGGGCCCGGGTGGCTACACCTTC,CASSQDGGPGGYTF
TRBD1,TRBJ1-1,TRBV7-3,.,TGTGCCAGCAGCCCCCAAGGGGACAGCACTGAAGCTTTCTTT,CASSPQGDSTEAFF
TRBD1,TRBJ1-2,TRBV7-2,.,TGTGCCAGCAGCCGGGACAGGGGAAACTATGGCTACACCTTC,CASSRDRGNYGYTF
TRBD1,TRBJ2-1,TRBV3-1/TRBV3-2,.,TGTGCCAGCAGCCCAGGGACAGGGGCTTACAATGAGCAGTTCTTC,CASSPGTGAYNEQFF
TRBD1,TRBJ1-1,TRBV7-2,.,TGTGCCAGCAGCCCGCGACAGGGGAGGTACACTGAAGCTTTCTTT,CASSPRQGRYTEAFF
.,TRBJ2-1,TRBV9,few,TGTGCCAGCGCCACCGGGACACAAAAATACAATGAGCAGTTCTTC,CASATGTQKYNEQFF
.,TRBJ1-5,TRBV10-3,.,TGTGCCATCAGTGAGACTCTAGATCAGCCCCAGCATTTT,CAISETLDQPQHF
TRBD1,TRBJ2-1,TRBV11-3,.,TGTGCCAGCAGCTTATTGGGACAGGGAACTTCACGCCAGTACAATGAGCAGTTCTTC,CASSLLGQGTSRQYNEQFF
.,TRBJ1-2,TRBV6-1,.,TGTGCCAGCAGTGAATTTCCCCTAGCAGCTAACTATGGCTACACCTTC,CASSEFPLAANYGYTF
TRBD1,TRBJ2-5,TRBV11-2,.,TGTGCCAGCAGCCACCGGGACAGACAAGAGACCCAGTACTTC,CASSHRDRQETQYF
.,TRBJ1-1,TRBV19,.,TGTGCCAGTAGTATAGAGCGGGCTGCTGAAGCTTTCTTT,CASSIERAAEAFF
TRBD1,TRBJ2-5,TRBV7-2,.,TGTGCCAGCAGCCAAGGCGGGACAGGGGGTGGTGAGACCCAGTACTTC,CASSQGGTGGGETQYF
TRBD2,TRBJ2-1,TRBV7-9,.,TGTGCCAGCAGCTTAGCGTACAGCGGGGGTTACAATGAGCAGTTCTTC,CASSLAYSGGYNEQFF
.,TRBJ1-4,TRBV3-1/TRBV3-2,.,TGTGCCAGCAGCCAAGTAACGGGTCTCCTACCCAACAATGAAAAACTGTTTTTT,CASSQVTGLLPNNEKLFF
TRBD1,TRBJ1-2,TRBV5-1,.,TGCGCCAGCAGCCCCCGGGACAGCTTAGTCGCTAACTATGGCTACACCTTC,CASSPRDSLVANYGYTF
.,TRBJ1-2,TRBV12-3/TRBV12-4,.,TGTGCCAGCAGTTTAGAACAGGTTTATGGCTACACCTTC,CASSLEQVYGYTF
.,TRBJ1-2,TRBV20-1,.,TGCAGTGCTAGTGGCGATGGCTACACCTTC,CSASGDGYTF
TRBD1,TRBJ2-2,TRBV7-2,.,TGTGCCAGCAGCTTGGGGGACAGGGCGCGGGAGCTGTTTTTT,CASSLGDRARELFF
TRBD2,TRBJ2-4,TRBV6-5,once,TGTGCCAGCAGTCGGGCGGGAGTCGGAAACATTCAGTACTTC,CASSRAGVGNIQYF
TRBD1,TRBJ1-1,TRBV19,.,TGTGCCAGTAGCCATCAGGGGGATAACACTGAAGCTTTCTTT,CASSHQGDNTEAFF
.,TRBJ2-1,TRBV21-1,once,TGTGCCAGCAGCAAAGAAATCAGGAATGAGCAGTTCTTC,CASSKEIRNEQFF
.,TRBJ1-5,TRBV6-4,.,TGTGCCAGCAGGCCCAGGGCTCAGCCCCAGCATTTT,CASRPRAQPQHF
TRBD1,TRBJ2-7,TRBV11-2,.,TGTGCCAGCAGCTTAGTAGGACAGGGCCCCATCGCGGGCGAGCAGTACTTC,CASSLVGQGPIAGEQYF
.,TRBJ1-3,TRBV6-6,.,TGTGCCAGCAGTTCCCGACAGGCGGATTCTGGAAACACCATATATTTT,CASSSRQADSGNTIYF
TRBD1,TRBJ2-5,TRBV7-2,.,TGTGCCAGCAGCTGGGGACAGGTACAAGAGACCCAGTACTTC,CASSWGQVQETQYF
.,TRBJ1-2,TRBV6-6,.,TGTGCCAGCAGTTACCGGCCGAGGGCCGAGACGGGCTACACCTTC,CASSYRPRAETGYTF
.,TRBJ2-1,TRBV27,.,TGTGCCAGCAGTTTAAGGGGGGGGGCTTTTAATGAGCAGTTCTTC,CASSLRGGAFNEQFF
.,TRBJ1-2,TRBV6-6,.,TGTGCCAGCAGCCTGTCAGATCAGGGTACCGGCTACACCTTC,CASSLSDQGTGYTF
.,TRBJ2-2,TRBV11-2,.,TGTGCCAGCAGCCCGCGTGGGAGTATGGCGGGGAACACCGGGGAGCTGTTTTTT,CASSPRGSMAGNTGELFF
TRBD1,TRBJ1-6,TRBV19,.,TGTGCCAGTAGTACCGGGACAGGGGATTCACCCCTCCACTTT,CASSTGTGDSPLHF
TRBD1,TRBJ2-2,TRBV5-1,.,TGCGCCAGCAGCCCGCTTGGACAGGGGAACGGGGAGCTGTTTTTT,CASSPLGQGNGELFF
.,TRBJ1-2,TRBV19,.,TGTGCCAGTAGTGACCCCGGGATGACTAGATACGGCTACACCTTC,CASSDPGMTRYGYTF
.,TRBJ1-1,TRBV11-3,.,TGTGCCAGCAGCTTACAGATGAACACTGAAGCTTTCTTT,CASSLQMNTEAFF